This note documents a single TCR beta chain sequence. This sample was taken from a study of CD8+ T cells in alopecia areata. Across the whole study: A regimen of oral tofacitinib, 5 to 10 mg twice daily, was given to treated patients.

As the sequencing template, cDNA was produced by extracting RNA and reverse transcribing it. The assay was immunoSEQ multiplex PCR, and TCRdb's table has in-frame clones only and misses some. The sample has a few hundred thousand clones; around three fifths are singletons. CDR1 SGHRS and CDR2 YFSETQ come from the germline V gene. CDR3 length: 17 amino acids. The V end was cut by 0 bases, the J end by 2 bases, with 17 bases between. Treatment given: oral pan-JAK inhibitor, 5-10 mg twice daily. Collection of lesional scalp punch biopsies and peripheral blood was performed in alopecia areata patients. The receptor's source is a human donor with alopecia areata. The chain employs TRBV5-1 and TRBJ2-5; maybe TRBD1 (6 bases). The sequencing used CD4+ T cells sorted from blood, collected at week 4, from a patient treated with tofacitinib. The chain's CDR3 is CASSLAEDRAAQETQYF. CDR3 nucleotide sequence: TGCGCCAGCAGCTTGGCCGAGGACAGAGCGGCTCAAGAGACCCAGTACTTC.